The 30 T cell receptor beta chains given below trace back to one sample, sequenced in a study of vaccination and CD4 T cells after COVID-19. Researchers used the Oncomine TCR Beta short-read assay to sequence DNA from cultured CD4+ T cells. From the PCR reads, TCRdb called clonotypes with MiXCR, one entry per CDR3 protein. This sample has around 16,000 distinct CDR3 sequences, with 40% to 50% found just once. Treatment specified: roughly ten-day PBMC culture with coronavirus spike peptide pools or control peptides (ViraFEST assay). The antigens these receptors bind are not known. Sequencing was performed on CD4+ T cells from blood, cultured in vitro. These receptors all stem from a human donor who had recovered from COVID-19.

The J gene is TRBJ2-6, the V gene TRBV20-1; 10 bases map to TRBD1. The CDR3 extends over 15 amino acids. V lost 5 bases and J lost 0; bases outside the gene matches: 1. Per the germline V gene, CDR1 is DFQATT and CDR2 is SNEGSKA (reference sequence). The CDR3 here is CSARDRGSGANVLTF. The CDR3, as DNA: TGCAGTGCTCGGGACAGGGGCTCTGGGGCCAACGTCCTGACTTTC.

This clonotype was seen more than once but under ten times. V usage is TRBV10-3 and J usage is TRBJ2-1; D is uncertain. Per germline, CDR1 ENHRY and CDR2 SYGVKD. V was cut by 2 bases and J by 8 bases, with 10 bases left in between. This CDR3 has 13 amino acids. CDR3 DNA sequence: TGTGCCATCAGTGAGCAGTTAATGGATGAGCAGTTCTTC. It yields the protein CAISEQLMDEQFF.

This clonotype was picked up a small number of times. The V gene is TRBV7-2, the J gene TRBJ1-6; a possible D gene is TRBD1 (6 bases). Between the trimmed V and J ends, which lost 2 bases and 6 bases, there was a span of 11 bases. From germline, CDR1 is SGHTA and CDR2 FQGNSA. CDR3 length: 15 amino acids. The DNA for the CDR3 is TGTGCCAGCAGCTTAAGGGGACAAGTTAATTCACCCCTCCACTTT. Its translation is CASSLRGQVNSPLHF.

The chain couples TRBV23-1 to TRBJ2-2; D uncertain. TRBV23-1 is an ORF, with its function uncertain. The CDR3 runs to 16 residues. V dropped 0 bases and J dropped 4 bases, with 12 bases sitting between them. The CDR3 DNA reads as TGCGCCAGCAGTCAATCGAGACTGTTTGGCACCGGGGAGCTGTTTTTT. Its protein product is CASSQSRLFGTGELFF.

This chain uses TRBV20-1 with TRBJ1-2, with a possible D match to TRBD1 (5 bases). The CDR3 runs 12 residues. Deletions cut 3 bases from V and 8 bases from J, with 13 bases between. Germline lookup yields CDR1 DFQATT and CDR2 SNEGSKA (reference sequence). The CDR3 here is CSARFGTVGYTF. The CDR3 DNA sequence: TGCAGTGCTAGGTTCGGGACGGTGGGCTACACCTTC.

The V gene is TRBV2, the J gene TRBJ2-5; D is possibly TRBD2 (5 bases). The CDR3 is 14 amino acids. Deletions cut 6 bases from V and 5 bases from J, with 16 bases between. Germline CDR1 SNHLY, CDR2 FYNNEI. This CDR3 is CASSPTRVGETQYF. CDR3 sequence (DNA): TGTGCCAGCAGCCCCACTAGGGTGGGGGAGACCCAGTACTTC.

The chain carries TRBV20-1 and TRBJ2-1, with 15 bases lining up with TRBD2. The J segment lost 7 bases and the V segment lost 0 bases, leaving 4 bases of the junction unmatched. The CDR3 consists of 16 residues. Germline CDR1 DFQATT, CDR2 SNEGSKA (reference sequence). The DNA of the CDR3 is TGCAGTGCTAGAGATGGAGGGACTAGCGGGAGGAATGAGCAGTTCTTC. This encodes CSARDGGTSGRNEQFF.

The V gene is TRBV24-1, the J gene TRBJ1-3, with unresolved D. CDR1 is KGHDR, CDR2 SFDVKD, per germline. V was pared by 4 bases and J by 8 bases, with 11 bases between. The CDR3 length is 13 residues. The CDR3 DNA reads as TGTGCCACCAGTGACCCAGCTAAGGACACCATATATTTT. This translates into CATSDPAKDTIYF.

The V call is TRBV11-2, the J call TRBJ2-1; D remains ambiguous. The CDR3 runs to 13 residues. V was shortened by 2 bases and J by 4 bases, with 6 bases between the two germline ends. The germline CDR1 and CDR2 sequences are SGHAT and FQNNGV. CDR3 coding DNA: TGTGCCAGCAGCTTATCGAGGTACAATGAGCAGTTCTTC. Encoded protein: CASSLSRYNEQFF.

The rearrangement links TRBV6-2 or TRBV6-3 to TRBJ2-5, with 8 positions matching TRBD1. CDR1 and CDR2 from the germline V gene are MNHEY and SVGEGT. The CDR3 has 14 amino acids. V lost 6 bases, J lost 9 bases, and 12 bases stayed unmatched. CDR3 bases: TGTGCCAGCAGCCCCTGGGGTACACAGGGGGCCCAGTACTTC. Residues: CASSPWGTQGAQYF.

The CDR3 loop reads CSAPDREYGYTF. The CDR3 region has the DNA TGCAGTGCTCCCGACAGAGAATATGGCTACACCTTC. The chain employs TRBV20-1 and TRBJ1-2, with D perhaps TRBD1 (5 bases). The germline gives CDR1 DFQATT, CDR2 SNEGSKA (reference sequence). The CDR3 has 12 residues. Trimming pared 5 bases from V and 5 bases from J, leaving 12 bases between.

The V gene is TRBV10-3, the J gene TRBJ1-3; D uncertain. Trimming stripped 6 bases from V and 4 bases from J, with 7 bases between. Germline V gives CDR1 ENHRY, CDR2 SYGVKD. This CDR3 region has 12 residues. The CDR3 protein is CAIRSGGNTIYF. CDR3 nucleotide sequence: TGTGCCATCAGGTCGGGAGGAAACACCATATATTTT.

The V call is TRBV20-1, the J call TRBJ1-2; no clear D. Trimming removed 5 bases from V and 7 bases from J, with 17 bases in between. The CDR3 extends over 13 amino acids. Germline values: CDR1 DFQATT, CDR2 SNEGSKA (reference sequence). In DNA, the CDR3 is TGCAGTGCTCGTTCCGCTTGGGCCTCTGGCTACACCTTC. Translated, it gives CSARSAWASGYTF.

This clonotype came up a few times. This chain connects TRBV10-2 to TRBJ2-7; D not resolved. The CDR3 contains 12 residues. V shed 7 bases and J shed 0 bases, with 7 bases lying between them. CDR1 is WSHSY and CDR2 is SAAADI in the germline V gene. For the CDR3, the DNA is TGCGCCAGCAAGTCCGGCTCCTACGAGCAGTACTTC. This codes for CASKSGSYEQYF.

On this clonotype: At one boundary the junction diverges from the germline segment, which might be a read error. The chain recombines TRBV12-3 or TRBV12-4 with TRBJ2-7, with 9 bases matching TRBD1. The CDR3 consists of 13 residues. CDR3 sequence (DNA): TGTGCCAGCAGTCCTCAACCCCGGGACAGGGAGGACTTC. As protein: CASSPQPRDREDF.

The chain recombines TRBV7-2 with TRBJ2-6; D is perhaps TRBD2 (5 bases). In germline, CDR1 is SGHTA, CDR2 FQGNSA. The CDR3 totals 19 residues. Trimming left V 1 base short and J 0 bases short, with 16 bases between. DNA for the CDR3: TGTGCCAGCAGCTTAGGGCAACGGGGAGCCCTCTCTGGGGCCAACGTCCTGACTTTC. Translation gives CASSLGQRGALSGANVLTF. The full variable domain, its missing parts supplied by reference TRBV7-2 and TRBJ2-6, is GAGVSQSPSNKVTEKGKDVELRCDPISGHTALYWYRQSLGQGLEFLIYFQGNSAPDKSGLPSDRFSAERTGGSVSTLTIQRTQQEDSAVYLCASSLGQRGALSGANVLTFGAGSRLTVL.

The chain couples TRBV30 to TRBJ2-3; maybe TRBD2 (5 bases). CDR3 length: 15 residues. The V end was cut by 2 bases, the J end by 1 base, with 13 bases between. CDR1 and CDR2 from the germline V gene are GTSNPN and SVGIG (reference sequence). CDR3 region: CAWSPGQRRTDTQYF. CDR3 bases: TGTGCCTGGAGTCCCGGTCAGCGGCGCACAGATACGCAGTATTTT.

The rearrangement links TRBV6-5 to TRBJ2-5; D not certain. This CDR3 region has 14 residues. Trimming took 3 bases from V and 0 from J, leaving 8 bases between them. CDR1 is MNHEY, CDR2 SVGAGI, per germline. CDR3 nucleotide sequence: TGTGCCAGCAGTTATAGTAGGTACCAAGAGACCCAGTACTTC. This gives the protein CASSYSRYQETQYF.

The CDR3 DNA sequence: TGTGCCAGCAGCGTAGTTCTAGCGGGAACAAATGAGCAGTTCTTC. It encodes CASSVVLAGTNEQFF. The V and J genes are TRBV9 and TRBJ2-1; TRBD2 matches at 9 bases. With V trimmed by 0 bases and J by 7 bases, 5 bases remained unmatched. This CDR3 comprises 15 residues. Germline V gene data show CDR1 as SGDLS and CDR2 as YYNGEE.

The V call is TRBV20-1, the J call TRBJ2-7; 8 bases match TRBD2. The germline gives CDR1 DFQATT, CDR2 SNEGSKA (reference sequence). The CDR3 is 15 residues long. After removal of 0 bases from V and 3 bases from J, the junction contained 7 bases not matched to a gene. CDR3 DNA: TGCAGTGCTAGAGATGGGGGGACTAGTCTCTACGAGCAGTACTTC. Amino acid sequence: CSARDGGTSLYEQYF.

The chain is built from TRBV11-2 and TRBJ2-2; the D is unclear. The CDR3 runs 15 residues. V lost 1 base and J 2 bases, leaving 8 bases between the germline ends. Germline-derived CDR1 and CDR2 are SGHAT and FQNNGV. CDR3 sequence: CASSLGTTNTGELFF. The CDR3 nucleotides read TGTGCCAGCAGCTTAGGCACAACCAACACCGGGGAGCTGTTTTTT.

CDR3 residues: CATSDLYQYF. The DNA of the CDR3 is TGTGCCACCAGTGATTTGTACCAGTACTTC. V is TRBV24-1 and J is TRBJ2-5; no reliable D call. Germline-derived CDR1 and CDR2 are KGHDR and SFDVKD. The CDR3 length is 10 residues. The ends were cut back, 0 bases at V and 10 bases at J, with 2 bases in the middle.

This clonotype was observed a handful of times. One junction end does not reproduce the germline sequence, and a read error may be involved. V usage is TRBV20-1 and J usage is TRBJ2-4; 9 nucleotides align to TRBD1. The CDR3 covers 12 residues. Germline-derived CDR1 and CDR2 are DFQATT and SNEGSKA (reference sequence). The CDR3, as DNA: TGCAGTGCGACGAATCCACAGGGGGCGGTAGGCTTC. It specifies CSATNPQGAVGF.

The V and J genes are TRBV10-3 and TRBJ2-3, with D perhaps TRBD1 or TRBD2 (5 bases each). Trimming shortened V by 8 bases and J by 8 bases, and 17 bases separated the two germline ends. From germline, CDR1 is ENHRY and CDR2 SYGVKD. The CDR3 is 13 amino acids. The CDR3 spells CAIGAQSRGTQYF. The DNA of the CDR3 is TGTGCCATCGGGGCCCAATCTCGGGGTACGCAGTATTTT.

The rearrangement joins TRBV5-8 to TRBJ1-5; tentatively, D is TRBD1 (5 bases). The CDR3 consists of 14 residues. From germline, CDR1 is SGHTS and CDR2 YDEGEE. V lost 4 bases and J lost 9, with 17 bases in between. CDR3 sequence: CASSIRDGALPQHF. DNA for the CDR3: TGTGCCAGCAGCATAAGGGACGGCGCATTGCCCCAGCATTTT.

This clonotype was counted a few times. This chain links TRBV15 with TRBJ2-5; D might be TRBD1 (5 bases). Trimming shortened V by 3 bases and J by 2 bases, and 16 bases separated the two germline ends. The V gene's germline CDR1 is LNHNV and CDR2 YYDKDF (reference sequence). The CDR3 is made up of 16 amino acids. CDR3 DNA sequence: TGTGCCACCAGCAGCCCCACCTTCAGGGATCAAGAGACCCAGTACTTC. Translated, it gives CATSSPTFRDQETQYF.

This clonotype was found once. This chain connects TRBV12-3 or TRBV12-4 to TRBJ1-1, with D tentatively TRBD1 (5 bases). Trimming shortened V by 9 bases and J by 0 bases, and 14 bases separated the two germline ends. This CDR3 is built from 14 residues. The CDR3 nucleotides are TGTGCCAGTAAACACAGGAGACTGAACACTGAAGCTTTCTTT. Its protein is CASKHRRLNTEAFF.

This chain connects TRBV6-1 to TRBJ2-3, with 10 bases that match TRBD2. With 2 bases clipped from V and 4 bases from J, the junction kept 0 bases outside the gene matches. The CDR3 loop spans 14 amino acids. Germline CDR1 MNHNS, CDR2 SASEGT. CDR3 nucleotides: TGTGCCAGCAGTGAACTAGCGGGAGCAGATACGCAGTATTTT. It translates to CASSELAGADTQYF.

The V gene is TRBV20-1, the J gene TRBJ2-1, with 8 bases matching TRBD1. The CDR3 totals 14 residues. Trimming cost V 4 bases and J 7 bases; bases outside gene matches: 9. The germline V gene has CDR1 DFQATT and CDR2 SNEGSKA (reference sequence). Written as DNA, the CDR3 is TGCAGTGCTAACGGCCCCGGACAGGGAAATGAGCAGTTCTTC. This encodes CSANGPGQGNEQFF.

A few counts support this clonotype. J is TRBJ2-5 and V is TRBV20-1, with 9 bases identical to TRBD1. V lost 6 bases, J lost 4 bases, and 6 bases stayed unmatched. The CDR3 totals 13 residues. In germline, CDR1 is DFQATT, CDR2 SNEGSKA (reference sequence). The CDR3 region is CSAGQGNVETQYF. Here the CDR3 DNA reads TGCAGTGCAGGACAGGGGAATGTAGAGACCCAGTACTTC.